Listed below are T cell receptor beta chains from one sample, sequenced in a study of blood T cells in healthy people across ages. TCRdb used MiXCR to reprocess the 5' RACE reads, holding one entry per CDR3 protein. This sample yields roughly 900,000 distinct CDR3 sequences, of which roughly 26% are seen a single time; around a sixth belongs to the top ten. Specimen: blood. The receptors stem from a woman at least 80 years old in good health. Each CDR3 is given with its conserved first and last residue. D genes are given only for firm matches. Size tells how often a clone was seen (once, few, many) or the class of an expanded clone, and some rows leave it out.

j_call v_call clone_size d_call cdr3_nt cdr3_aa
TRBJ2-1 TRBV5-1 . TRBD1 TGCGCCAGGGTGCCGGGACAGGGGGCGGGTGAGCAGTTCTTC CARVPGQGAGEQFF
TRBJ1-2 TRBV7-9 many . TGTGCCAGCAGCTTAGCCTCAGGCGCTACTGACTATGGCTACACCTTC CASSLASGATDYGYTF
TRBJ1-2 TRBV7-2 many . TGTGCCAGCAGCTTGGGTGGGGTGGGCTACACCTTC CASSLGGVGYTF
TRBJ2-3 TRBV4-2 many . TGTGCCAGCAGCCAGGGGGGGCACAACACAGATACGCAGTATTTT CASSQGGHNTDTQYF
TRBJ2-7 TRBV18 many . TGTGCCACCCGACGAGGGGAAAACGAGCAGTACTTC CATRRGENEQYF
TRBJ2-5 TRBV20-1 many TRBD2 TGCAGTGCTAGAGATCATCAGCGGGGGAACCAAGAGACCCAGTACTTC CSARDHQRGNQETQYF
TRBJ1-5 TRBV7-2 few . TGTGCCAGCAGCTTAGTTGCGGGGATTGGGCAGCCCCAGCATTTT CASSLVAGIGQPQHF
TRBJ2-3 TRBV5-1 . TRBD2 TGCGCCAGCAGCCCGGAAGCGGGGCGGGGGACAGATACGCAGTATTTT CASSPEAGRGTDTQYF
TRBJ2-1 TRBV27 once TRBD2 TGTGCCAGCAGACCCGGGACTAGCGGGACAGAGCAGTTCTTC CASRPGTSGTEQFF
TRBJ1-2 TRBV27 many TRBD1 TGTGCCAGCAGTTTTGTGACAGGGCGCGGCTACACCTTC CASSFVTGRGYTF
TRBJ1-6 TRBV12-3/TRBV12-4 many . TGTGCCAGCAGTTCAAGGACGGGAAATAATTCACCCCTCCACTTT CASSSRTGNNSPLHF
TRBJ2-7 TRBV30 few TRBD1 TGTGCCTGGATAAGACAGGGCGCCTACTACGAGCAGTACTTC CAWIRQGAYYEQYF
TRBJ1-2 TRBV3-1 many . TGCGCCAGCAGCCAAGACCCGGGCAGGGGCTACACCTTC CASSQDPGRGYTF
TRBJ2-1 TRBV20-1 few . TGCAGTGAAGCCAGGGTGGATATCTATGAGCAGTTCTTC CSEARVDIYEQFF
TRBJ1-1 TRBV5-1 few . TGCGCCAGCAGCGAGGGATCCAGGGGAATGACTGAAGCTTTCTTT CASSEGSRGMTEAFF
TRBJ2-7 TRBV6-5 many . TGTGCCAGCAGTTACTCTCTGGGAGATGGAGGGGGCTACGAGCAGTACTTC CASSYSLGDGGGYEQYF
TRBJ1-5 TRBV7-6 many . TGTGCCAGCAGTTTAAGGGGAGGTGGCCAGCCCCAGCATTTT CASSLRGGGQPQHF
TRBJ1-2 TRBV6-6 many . TGTGCCAGCAGTTACTCGGGGGGGCAGGGTGGCTATGGCTACACCTTC CASSYSGGQGGYGYTF
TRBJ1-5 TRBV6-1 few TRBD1 TGTGCCAGCAGTGAACAGCGAGGGTGGAGACAGGGAGGACATCAGCCCCAGCATTTT CASSEQRGWRQGGHQPQHF
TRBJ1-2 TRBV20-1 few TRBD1 TGCAGTGCTAGAACCCGGGGGGGGACAGCTCTTAACTATGGCTACACCTTC CSARTRGGTALNYGYTF
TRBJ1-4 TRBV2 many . TGTGCCAGCAGTGATGAGGGTCTTACACTTGAAAAACTGTTTTTT CASSDEGLTLEKLFF
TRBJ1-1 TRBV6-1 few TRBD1 TGTGCCAGCAGAACAGGGGGAAACACTGAAGCTTTCTTT CASRTGGNTEAFF
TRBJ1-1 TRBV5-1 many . TGCGCCAGCACCAGGGCACCGAACACTGAAGCTTTCTTT CASTRAPNTEAFF
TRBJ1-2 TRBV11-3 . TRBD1 TGTGCCAGCAAGGGACAGAGATATGGCTACACCTTC CASKGQRYGYTF
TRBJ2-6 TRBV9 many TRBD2 TGTGCCAGCAGCGTAAGCGGGACTTATAGCTCTGGGGCCAACGTCCTGACTTTC CASSVSGTYSSGANVLTF
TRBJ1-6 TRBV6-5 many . TGTGCCAGCAGTTACCAGGAGAGCTCCTATAATTCACCCCTCCACTTT CASSYQESSYNSPLHF
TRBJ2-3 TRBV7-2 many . TGTGCCAGCAGCTTAGCCCGCGGGACTAGCACAGATACGCAGTATTTT CASSLARGTSTDTQYF
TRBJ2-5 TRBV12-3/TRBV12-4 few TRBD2 TGTGCCAGCAGTTTGGATGGGACTACCCACAATGAGCAGTACTTC CASSLDGTTHNEQYF
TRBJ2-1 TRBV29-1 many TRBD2 TGCAGCGTTGACAGGCTAGCGGGAGGGAATGAGCAGTTCTTC CSVDRLAGGNEQFF
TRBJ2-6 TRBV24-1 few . TGTGCCACCAGTGAGGGAACTGGGGCCAACGTCCGGACTTTC CATSEGTGANVRTF
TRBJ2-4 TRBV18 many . TGTGCCAGCTCACCACCGGCAGGGGCCAACATTCAGTACTTC CASSPPAGANIQYF
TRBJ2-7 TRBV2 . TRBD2 TGTGCCAGCGGGGGGGACTACGACAATGAGCAGTACTTC CASGGDYDNEQYF
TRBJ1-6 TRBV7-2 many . TGTGCCAGCAGCCGGGGACGGAGCTCCTATAATTCACCCCTCCACTTT CASSRGRSSYNSPLHF
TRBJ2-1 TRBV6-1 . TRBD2 TGTGCCAGCAGTGAAGGGAGCGGGAACTCCTACAATGAGCAGTTCTTC CASSEGSGNSYNEQFF
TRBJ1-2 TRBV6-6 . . TGTGCCAGCAGTTACGGGTGGGCGGGAAACTATGGCTACACCTTC CASSYGWAGNYGYTF
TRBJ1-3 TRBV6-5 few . TGTGCCAGCAGTTACGATGGTGTCTCTGGAAACACCATATATTTT CASSYDGVSGNTIYF
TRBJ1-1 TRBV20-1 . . TGCAGTGCTAGAGATGGCCAGGTGAACACTGAAGCTTTCTTT CSARDGQVNTEAFF
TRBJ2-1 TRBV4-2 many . TGTGCCAGCAGCCAGGACTCGTCGAGGGCCCTATACAATGAGCAGTTCTTC CASSQDSSRALYNEQFF
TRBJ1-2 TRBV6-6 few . TGTGCCAGCAGGGGGTCTTCCTTTAACTATGGCTACACCTTC CASRGSSFNYGYTF
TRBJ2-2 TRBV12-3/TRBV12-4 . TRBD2 TGTGCCAGCTCCAACCGAGGGGGGTATAGCGGGGGGGCCCTCGGGGAGCTGTTTTTT CASSNRGGYSGGALGELFF
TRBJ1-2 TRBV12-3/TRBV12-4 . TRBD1 TGTGCCAGCAGTTTAGAGGGACAGAAGGGATATGGCTACACCTTC CASSLEGQKGYGYTF
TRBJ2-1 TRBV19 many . TGTGCCAGTAGTATAGGGACGGCCACAGGGAATGAGCAGTTCTTC CASSIGTATGNEQFF
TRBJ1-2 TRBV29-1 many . TGCAGCGGGACAGTGGGAGCTAACTATGGCTACACCTTC CSGTVGANYGYTF
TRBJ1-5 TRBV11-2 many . TGTGCCAGCAGCGAAGAGGGGATCAATCAGCCCCAGCATTTT CASSEEGINQPQHF
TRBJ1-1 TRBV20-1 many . TGCAGTGTCCCGAATCGGAACACTGAAGCTTTCTTT CSVPNRNTEAFF
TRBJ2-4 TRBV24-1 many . TGTGCCACCAGTGCCTCAGGGGGGAACATTCAGTACTTC CATSASGGNIQYF
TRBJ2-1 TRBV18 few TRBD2 TGTGCCAGCTCACGACGCGGGGGGGCTGGAGATGAGCAGTTCTTC CASSRRGGAGDEQFF
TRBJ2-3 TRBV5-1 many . TGCGCCAGCAGCTCCCGGGACGGCGGCACAGATACGCAGTATTTT CASSSRDGGTDTQYF
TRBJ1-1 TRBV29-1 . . TGCAGCACCCGAGAGGGGAACACTGCAGCTTTCTTT CSTREGNTAAFF
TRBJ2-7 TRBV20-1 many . TGCAGTGCTAGAAGCGCGCCTTCCTACGAGCAGTACTTC CSARSAPSYEQYF
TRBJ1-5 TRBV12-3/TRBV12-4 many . TGTGCCAGCAGTTTAAGGGACACAAATCAGCCCCAGCATTTT CASSLRDTNQPQHF
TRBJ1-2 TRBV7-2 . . TGTGCCAGCAGCTTTCCGGGGCGGACTGTAGATGGCTACACCTTC CASSFPGRTVDGYTF
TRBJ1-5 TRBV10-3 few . TGTGCCATCAGTGACATTGAACAGGGTTTAGATCAGCCCCAGCATTTT CAISDIEQGLDQPQHF
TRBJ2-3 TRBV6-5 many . TGTGCCAGCGGATACAAGGGGGGCACAGATACGCAGTATTTT CASGYKGGTDTQYF
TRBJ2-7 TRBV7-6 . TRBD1 TGTGCCAGCAGCTTAGGTTGGACAGACAGGGGTGAGCAGTACTTC CASSLGWTDRGEQYF